This T cell receptor beta chain was sequenced for a study of cytomegalovirus exposure and HLA in healthy donors. The CDR3 is 14 amino acids. V gave up 5 bases and J gave up 1 base, with 11 bases separating them. CDR1 is SEHNR, CDR2 FQNEAQ, per germline (reference sequence). PCR used 60 Vbeta primers and 13 Jbeta primers. Here immunoSEQ multiplex PCR was the method, and the copy in TCRdb shows in-frame clones only, minus some. This sample yields approximately 100,000 clones, of which 78% are seen a single time; approximately 1.7% belongs to the top ten. This TCR was recovered from a middle-aged woman in good health and CMV-seronegative. The sample consisted of PBMCs. The genes are TRBV7-9 and TRBJ2-5; weak D call: TRBD2 (6 bases). CDR3 loop: CASSRGLSQETQYF. In DNA, the CDR3 is TGTGCCAGCAGCCGCGGACTATCCCAAGAGACCCAGTACTTC.